This T cell receptor (beta chain) was identified during a study of blood T cell repertoires in COVID-19. Overall study: COVID-19 samples collected from the United States, Italy and Spain covered acute and convalescent phases.

The CDR3 is 17 amino acids. Per the germline V gene, CDR1 is LGHNT and CDR2 is FRNRAP. V lost 1 base and J lost 0, with 13 bases in between. As originally analysed: The authors estimated nucleated cell counts from reference gene primer amplification. TCRdb's copy holds only in-frame clones and misses some; the assay was immunoSEQ multiplex PCR. Clonal size and the V and J genes are those of that table, whereas D and trimming came from the DNA. In the table there are 200,000 to 300,000 clones, approximately 84% of which are singletons. This clonotype was obtained from a man aged 50 to 59 with acute or convalescent COVID-19. V is TRBV12-5 and J is TRBJ1-5, with a tentative D call TRBD1 (6 bases). Sequencing was carried out using peripheral blood. The CDR3 sequence is CASGLGTAIYSNQPQHF. The CDR3 DNA is TGTGCTAGTGGTTTGGGGACAGCTATCTATAGCAATCAGCCCCAGCATTTT.